A single sample is the source of the 28 T cell receptor beta chains below, sequenced in a study of T cells after yellow fever vaccination. MiXCR, run by TCRdb on the 5' RACE reads, gives a single entry per CDR3 protein. The table lists fewer than 350,000 distinct CDR3 sequences, 8.7% of them singletons. The material was PBMCs, obtained on the day of the first yellow fever vaccination. The receptors derive from a man younger than 35 who received the YFV17D yellow fever vaccine.

This sequence joins TRBV7-2 and TRBJ1-6; tentatively, D is TRBD1 (5 bases). The CDR3 is 14 residues long. The ends were cut back, 6 bases at V and 4 bases at J, with 10 bases in the middle. CDR1 and CDR2 from the germline V gene are SGHTA and FQGNSA. CDR3 nucleotides: TGTGCCAGCAGGCGAGGGGTGTATAATTCACCCCTCCACTTT. It specifies CASRRGVYNSPLHF.

Ten or more counts support this clonotype. The J gene is TRBJ1-1, the V gene TRBV19; 7 bases fit TRBD1. Per germline, CDR1 LNHDA and CDR2 SQIVND (reference sequence). J gave up 6 bases and V 5 bases, and 9 bases lay outside the gene matches. CDR3 length: 14 amino acids. CDR3 residues: CASSPPGDSSEAFF. For the CDR3, the DNA is TGTGCCAGTAGTCCCCCTGGGGACAGTTCTGAAGCTTTCTTT.

This clonotype has more than one count but fewer than ten. V gene TRBV9 combines with J gene TRBJ2-5, with D hard to call. The CDR3 has 13 amino acids. Trimming shortened V by 1 base and J by 3 bases, and 7 bases separated the two germline ends. Germline lookup yields CDR1 SGDLS and CDR2 YYNGEE. The CDR3 spells CASSVHAEETQYF. CDR3 nucleotides: TGTGCCAGCAGCGTACACGCCGAAGAGACCCAGTACTTC.

The CDR3 sequence: CASSQDWLAGADTQYF. The CDR3 DNA sequence: TGCGCCAGCAGCCAAGATTGGCTAGCGGGTGCAGATACGCAGTATTTT. The chain employs TRBV4-3 and TRBJ2-3; TRBD2 matches at 8 bases. V was clipped by 0 bases and J by 4 bases; unmatched bases: 6. Germline CDR1 and CDR2: LGHNA and YSLEER. This CDR3 is 16 amino acids long.

This clonotype has a handful of counts. The J gene is TRBJ1-5, the V gene TRBV4-1; 7 bases are shared with TRBD1. V shed 1 base, J shed 0 bases, and the junction held 6 bases outside the gene matches. The CDR3 has 17 amino acids. The germline V gene has CDR1 MGHRA and CDR2 YSYEKL. The CDR3 nucleotides are TGCGCCAGCAGCCAAGGGGCACAGGGGAATAGCAATCAGCCCCAGCATTTT. Translating it yields CASSQGAQGNSNQPQHF.

This clonotype was detected only a few times. V gene TRBV20-1 combines with J gene TRBJ1-4, with TRBD1 matching 7 bases. The J segment lost 5 bases and the V segment lost 0 bases, leaving 6 bases of the junction unmatched. The CDR3 length is 15 residues. CDR1 is DFQATT, CDR2 SNEGSKA, per germline (reference sequence). DNA of the CDR3: TGCAGTGCTAGAGATCTGCAGGGGGGGAATGAAAAACTGTTTTTT. This codes for CSARDLQGGNEKLFF.

Only a few counts were recorded for this clonotype. This chain joins TRBV6-1 and TRBJ2-7; TRBD2 matches at 9 bases. This CDR3 has 14 residues. Trimming removed 7 bases from V and 3 bases from J; junction bases left unmatched: 7. CDR1 and CDR2 (germline): MNHNS, SASEGT. The CDR3 loop reads CASTEAGGVYEQYF. The CDR3 coding sequence is TGTGCCAGCACCGAAGCGGGGGGCGTCTACGAGCAGTACTTC.

V usage is TRBV15 and J usage is TRBJ2-1; 9 bases fit TRBD1. The CDR3 loop spans 15 amino acids. Germline CDR1 reads LNHNV; CDR2 reads YYDKDF (reference sequence). The J segment lost 10 bases and the V segment lost 4 bases, leaving 11 bases of the junction unmatched. CDR3 coding DNA: TGTGCCACCAGCACTCCGGGACAGGGTTCGTGGGAGCAGTTCTTC. It is translated as CATSTPGQGSWEQFF.

This clonotype was seen a few times. The chain carries TRBV4-3 and TRBJ2-7, with 7 bases aligning to TRBD1. The V segment lost 3 bases and the J segment 1 base; nucleotides outside the gene matches: 9. This CDR3 contains 16 residues. In germline, CDR1 is LGHNA, CDR2 YSLEER. The CDR3 DNA is TGCGCCAGCAGCCAGCCAACAGGGGATTTGTCCTACGAGCAGTACTTC. It is translated as CASSQPTGDLSYEQYF.

This sequence joins TRBV6-2 or TRBV6-3 and TRBJ2-3; weak D call: TRBD2 (6 bases). This CDR3 contains 16 residues. Germline V gene data show CDR1 as MNHEY and CDR2 as SVGEGT. Trimming pared 7 bases from V and 0 bases from J, leaving 17 bases between. The CDR3 spells CASTLRRGVSTDTQYF. CDR3 bases: TGTGCCAGCACCTTAAGGCGGGGCGTTAGCACAGATACGCAGTATTTT.

This clonotype was seen more than once but under ten times. The chain combines TRBV3-1 with TRBJ2-7; D perhaps matches TRBD2 (6 bases). The length of the CDR3 is 17 residues. The V gene's germline CDR1 is LGHDT and CDR2 YNNKEL (reference sequence). V lost 0 bases, J lost 3 bases, and 18 bases lay in between. The CDR3, as DNA: TGTGCCAGCAGCCAAGACTCCGGCGCGGGGTATGACTACGAGCAGTACTTC. This encodes CASSQDSGAGYDYEQYF.

In its sample, this clonotype was seen a few times. CDR3 bases: TGTGCCAGCAGCCTCGGGATCTCCTACGAGCAGTACTTC. Its protein is CASSLGISYEQYF. The V and J genes are TRBV5-4 and TRBJ2-7; maybe TRBD2 (5 bases). Deletions cut 4 bases from V and 0 bases from J, with 8 bases between. Germline V gene lookup returns CDR1 SGHNT and CDR2 YYREEE (reference sequence). The CDR3 is made up of 13 amino acids.

The rearrangement uses TRBV4-3 and TRBJ2-3; D gene unclear. V was clipped by 0 bases and J by 2 bases, with 12 bases between them. The CDR3 contains 16 residues. CDR1 is LGHNA and CDR2 is YSLEER in the germline V gene. The CDR3 bases are TGCGCCAGCAGCCAAGAAGGATATGGGCCCACAGATACGCAGTATTTT. It encodes CASSQEGYGPTDTQYF.

This clonotype was counted at least ten times. The V call is TRBV24-1, the J call TRBJ1-5; D is uncertain. The germline gives CDR1 KGHDR, CDR2 SFDVKD. CDR3 length: 13 residues. V shed 6 bases and J shed 4 bases, with 9 bases lying between them. The CDR3 nucleotides read TGTGCCACCAGTCCAGGTTGGAATCAGCCCCAGCATTTT. Amino acids: CATSPGWNQPQHF.

The table lists this clonotype with many counts. J is TRBJ1-1 and V is TRBV28; 7 bases are a match to TRBD1. The V and J ends lost 8 bases and 2 bases, in that order; junction bases with no gene match: 8. Per the germline V gene, CDR1 is MDHEN and CDR2 is SYDVKM. This CDR3 is 14 amino acids long. This chain's CDR3 is CASGDYRGNTEAFF. CDR3 nucleotide sequence: TGTGCCAGCGGAGATTACAGGGGAAACACTGAAGCTTTCTTT. The variable domain in full, completed from reference TRBV28 and TRBJ1-1, reads DVKVTQSSRYLVKRTGEKVFLECVQDMDHENMFWYRQDPGLGLRLIYFSYDVKMKEKGDIPEGYSVSREKKERFSLILESASTNQTSMYLCASGDYRGNTEAFFGQGTRLTVV.

This clonotype was seen a handful of times. This chain links TRBV29-1 with TRBJ1-1, with D possibly matching TRBD1 (6 bases). CDR1 and CDR2 (germline): SQVTM, ANQGSEA. The V and J ends lost 2 bases and 5 bases respectively, with 15 bases between them. The CDR3 length is 14 residues. CDR3 DNA sequence: TGCAGCGTTGAATCCTGGGGGCTTGGGACTGAAGCTTTCTTT. This translates into CSVESWGLGTEAFF.

The J gene is TRBJ2-7, the V gene TRBV5-8; 9 nucleotides match TRBD1. V shed 4 bases, J shed 7 bases, and the junction held 6 bases outside the gene matches. The CDR3 length is 13 residues. Germline V gives CDR1 SGHTS, CDR2 YDEGEE. CDR3 sequence (DNA): TGTGCCAGCAGCAGACAGGGGGTTATAGAGCAGTACGTC. It encodes CASSRQGVIEQYV.

The rearrangement links TRBV7-3 to TRBJ2-5; no clear D. CDR1 and CDR2 (germline): SGHTA, FQGTGA. V was pared by 5 bases and J by 1 base, with 14 bases between. CDR3 length: 15 amino acids. The CDR3 protein is CASSPQVGFQETQYF. CDR3 DNA: TGTGCCAGCAGCCCCCAGGTGGGATTCCAAGAGACCCAGTACTTC.

V and J are TRBV6-4 and TRBJ2-3; 9 bases agree with TRBD2. The CDR3 is 13 amino acids. V was clipped by 3 bases and J by 8 bases; unmatched bases: 3. CDR1 is MRHNA and CDR2 is SNTAGT in the germline V gene. CDR3 sequence (DNA): TGTGCCAGCAGTGATAAGACTAGCGGTACGCAGTATTTT. Its protein product is CASSDKTSGTQYF.

V and J are TRBV12-3 or TRBV12-4 and TRBJ1-1; no definite D call. There are 15 residues in the CDR3. V was shortened by 7 bases and J by 4 bases, with 19 bases between the two germline ends. CDR3 nucleotide sequence: TGTGCCAGCATTCCCCCCCCCACGGGAGGCACTGAAGCTTTCTTT. Translation gives CASIPPPTGGTEAFF.

The chain is built from TRBV5-1 and TRBJ1-1, with 7 positions matching TRBD1. The V and J ends lost 5 bases and 1 base, in that order; junction bases with no gene match: 5. Per germline, CDR1 SGHRS and CDR2 YFSETQ. The CDR3 length is 14 residues. CDR3: CASRFGTANTEAFF. The CDR3 DNA follows: TGCGCCAGCAGGTTTGGGACAGCGAACACTGAAGCTTTCTTT.

This clonotype has only a few counts. The chain carries TRBV18 and TRBJ1-4; D not resolved. The CDR3 has 15 amino acids. The germline V and J ends were trimmed by 2 bases and 0 bases, with 7 bases remaining between them. From germline, CDR1 is KGHSH and CDR2 LQKENI. Written as DNA, the CDR3 is TGTGCCAGCTCACCAACACAAGCAACTAATGAAAAACTGTTTTTT. Amino acid sequence: CASSPTQATNEKLFF.

This clonotype appeared a few times. J is TRBJ2-2 and V is TRBV19; possible D gene TRBD2, 6 bases. Germline V gene lookup returns CDR1 LNHDA and CDR2 SQIVND (reference sequence). The V gene lost 9 bases and the J gene lost 4 bases, with 12 bases spanning the gap. The CDR3 is 13 residues long. CDR3 DNA sequence: TGTGCCAGCCATGGGGGGACCACCGGGGAGCTGTTTTTT. It specifies CASHGGTTGELFF.

In this sample, this clonotype turned up a few times. The chain uses TRBV19 and TRBJ2-5; weak D call: TRBD1 (5 bases). Trimming left V 5 bases short and J 5 bases short, with 12 bases between. Germline CDR1 and CDR2: LNHDA and SQIVND (reference sequence). This CDR3 is built from 13 residues. Here the CDR3 DNA reads TGTGCCAGTAGTTTGGACACGGCGGAGACCCAGTACTTC. Translated: CASSLDTAETQYF.

The sample holds a few counts of this clonotype. The J gene is TRBJ2-6, the V gene TRBV7-3; D might be TRBD2 (6 bases). Germline CDR1 reads SGHTA; CDR2 reads FQGTGA. With 5 bases removed from V and 3 bases from J, the gap between germline ends came to 14 bases. The CDR3 runs 16 residues. The CDR3 region is CASSPRGAFGANVLTF. The CDR3, as DNA: TGTGCCAGCAGCCCCCGCGGGGCTTTTGGGGCCAACGTCCTGACTTTC.

This clonotype was picked up many times. The chain links TRBV7-2 to TRBJ2-3; tentative D call: TRBD2 (6 bases). Trimming stripped 1 base from V and 5 bases from J, with 22 bases between. This CDR3 is built from 18 residues. Per germline, CDR1 SGHTA and CDR2 FQGNSA. The CDR3 spells CASSLGFILRGLGDTQYF. The CDR3 DNA follows: TGTGCCAGCAGCTTAGGCTTCATATTGCGGGGTTTGGGAGATACGCAGTATTTT.

This chain connects TRBV27 to TRBJ2-7, with D perhaps TRBD1 (5 bases). Germline lookup yields CDR1 MNHEY and CDR2 SMNVEV (reference sequence). The CDR3 sequence is 15 residues long. Trimming cost V 6 bases and J 2 bases, with 17 bases left between them. CDR3: CASSPALGLTYEQYF. CDR3 nucleotide sequence: TGTGCCAGCAGCCCTGCCCTGGGGCTAACCTACGAGCAGTACTTC.

The rearrangement joins TRBV4-1 to TRBJ1-2; D call uncertain. Trimming cost V 4 bases and J 3 bases, with 9 bases left between them. Germline assignment: CDR1 MGHRA and CDR2 YSYEKL. The CDR3 sequence is 13 residues long. The CDR3 DNA sequence: TGCGCCAGCAGCCCCGGGAACTACTATGGCTACACCTTC. Residues: CASSPGNYYGYTF.